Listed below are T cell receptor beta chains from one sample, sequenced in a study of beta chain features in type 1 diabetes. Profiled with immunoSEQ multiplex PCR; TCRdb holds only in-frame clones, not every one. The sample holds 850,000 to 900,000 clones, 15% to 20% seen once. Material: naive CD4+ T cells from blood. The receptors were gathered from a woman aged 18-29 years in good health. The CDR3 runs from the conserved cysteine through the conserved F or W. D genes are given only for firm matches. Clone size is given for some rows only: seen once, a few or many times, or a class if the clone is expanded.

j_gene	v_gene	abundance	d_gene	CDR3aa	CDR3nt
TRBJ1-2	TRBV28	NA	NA	CASSLWSGNYGCTF	TGTGCCAGCAGTTTATGGTCCGGGAATTATGGCTGCACCTTC
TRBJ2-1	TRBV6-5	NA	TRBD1	CASSSGGVGYNEQFF	TGTGCCAGCAGTTCAGGGGGCGTCGGCTACAATGAGCAGTTCTTC
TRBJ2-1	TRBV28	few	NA	CASMNSYNEQFF	TGTGCCAGCATGAACAGCTACAATGAGCAGTTCTTC
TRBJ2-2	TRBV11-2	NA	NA	CASSLDLGGPGELFF	TGTGCCAGCAGCTTAGATCTTGGAGGGCCCGGGGAGCTGTTTTTT
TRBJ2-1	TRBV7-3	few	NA	CASSSRGLAGSYNEQFF	TGTGCCAGCAGCTCCCGTGGTCTAGCAGGCTCCTACAATGAGCAGTTCTTC
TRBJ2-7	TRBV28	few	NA	CASSLPPGIPYEQYF	TGTGCCAGCAGTTTACCCCCCGGCATCCCCTACGAGCAGTACTTC
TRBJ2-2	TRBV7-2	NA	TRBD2	CASSLTGGRNPGELFF	TGTGCCAGCAGCCTCACGGGCGGGAGAAATCCCGGGGAGCTGTTTTTT
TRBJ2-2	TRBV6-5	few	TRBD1	CASRGQGLKTGELFF	TGTGCCAGCAGGGGACAGGGATTAAAAACCGGGGAGCTGTTTTTT
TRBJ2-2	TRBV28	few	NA	CASSHANTGELFF	TGTGCCAGCAGTCACGCGAACACCGGGGAGCTGTTTTTT
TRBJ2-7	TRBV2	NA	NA	CASRMGGHESEQYF	TGTGCCAGCAGGATGGGGGGACACGAGAGCGAGCAGTACTTC
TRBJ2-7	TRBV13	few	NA	CASSLELRAYEQYF	TGTGCCAGCAGCTTAGAACTTAGGGCCTACGAGCAGTACTTC
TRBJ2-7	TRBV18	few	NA	CASSPPGTSYEQYF	TGTGCCAGCTCACCACCGGGGACCTCCTACGAGCAGTACTTC
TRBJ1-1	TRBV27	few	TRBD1	CASSKRQGTMNTEAFF	TGTGCCAGCAGTAAAAGACAGGGAACCATGAACACTGAAGCTTTCTTT
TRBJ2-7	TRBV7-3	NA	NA	CASSSVGGNEQYF	TGTGCCAGCAGTTCCGTTGGCGGGAACGAGCAGTACTTC
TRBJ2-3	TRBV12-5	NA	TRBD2	CASGFVGTSGSTDTQYF	TGTGCTAGTGGTTTCGTGGGGACTAGCGGGAGTACAGATACGCAGTATTTT
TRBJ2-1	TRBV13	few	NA	CANNGPYNEQFF	TGTGCCAATAACGGTCCTTACAATGAGCAGTTCTTC
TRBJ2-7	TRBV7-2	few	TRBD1	CASSLFGRGTGSYEQYF	TGTGCCAGCAGCTTATTTGGCCGAGGGACAGGCTCCTACGAGCAGTACTTC
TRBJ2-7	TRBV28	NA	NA	CASRGDSYEQYF	TGTGCCAGCAGAGGGGATTCCTACGAGCAGTACTTC
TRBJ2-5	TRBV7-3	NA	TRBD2	CASSLVGTSIQETQYF	TGTGCCAGCAGCTTAGTGGGGACTAGCATTCAAGAGACCCAGTACTTC
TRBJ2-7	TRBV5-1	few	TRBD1	CASSLGWDRGPTYEQYF	TGCGCCAGCAGCTTGGGCTGGGACAGGGGGCCCACCTACGAGCAGTACTTC
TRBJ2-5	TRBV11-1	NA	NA	CASSSGTRFQETQYF	TGTGCCAGCAGCTCCGGGACTCGGTTCCAAGAGACCCAGTACTTC
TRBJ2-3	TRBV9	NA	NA	CASSVGGVMGDTQYF	TGTGCCAGCAGCGTAGGGGGGGTCATGGGAGATACGCAGTATTTT
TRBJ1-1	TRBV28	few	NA	CASSPGRAGNTEAFF	TGTGCCAGCAGCCCCGGGCGGGCAGGGAACACTGAAGCTTTCTTT
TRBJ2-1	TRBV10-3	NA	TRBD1	CAISESNRGSYNEQFF	TGTGCCATCAGTGAGAGCAACAGGGGGTCATACAATGAGCAGTTCTTC
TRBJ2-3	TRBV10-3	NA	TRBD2	CAIRLAGEGDTQYF	TGTGCCATCAGACTAGCGGGAGAAGGAGATACGCAGTATTTT
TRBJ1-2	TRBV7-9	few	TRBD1	CASSLRGTGDYGYTF	TGTGCCAGCAGCTTAAGGGGGACAGGGGATTATGGCTACACCTTC
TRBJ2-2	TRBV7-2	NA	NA	CASSLPYGELFF	TGTGCCAGCAGCTTACCGTACGGGGAGCTGTTTTTT
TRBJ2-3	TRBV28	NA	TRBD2	CASSSTSGLAGATVFADTQYF	TGTGCCAGCAGTTCCACATCAGGACTAGCGGGAGCTACAGTTTTCGCAGATACGCAGTATTTT
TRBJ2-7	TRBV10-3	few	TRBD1	CAISGGQGLYEQYF	TGTGCCATCAGTGGGGGACAGGGTCTCTACGAGCAGTACTTC
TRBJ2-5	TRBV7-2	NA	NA	CASSLAETQYF	TGTGCCAGCAGCTTAGCTGAGACCCAGTACTTC
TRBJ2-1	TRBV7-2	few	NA	CASEGDNEQFF	TGTGCCAGCGAGGGTGACAATGAGCAGTTCTTC
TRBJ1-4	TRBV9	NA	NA	CASSAMGGNEKLFF	TGTGCCAGCAGCGCCATGGGTGGGAATGAAAAACTGTTTTTT
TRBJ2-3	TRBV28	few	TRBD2	CASRLSGSGTDTQYF	TGTGCCAGCAGATTAAGCGGGAGCGGCACAGATACGCAGTATTTT
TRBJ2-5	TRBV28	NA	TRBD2	CASLSPSGGRETQYF	TGTGCCTCCCTCTCTCCTAGCGGGGGACGAGAGACCCAGTACTTC
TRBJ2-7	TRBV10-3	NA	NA	CAISTPMGLPTYEQYF	TGTGCCATCAGTACCCCCATGGGTCTACCCACCTACGAGCAGTACTTC
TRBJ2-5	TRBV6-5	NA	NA	CASSYRVEETQYF	TGTGCCAGCAGTTACAGGGTTGAAGAGACCCAGTACTTC
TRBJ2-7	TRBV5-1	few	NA	CASSLESGYNYYEQYF	TGCGCCAGCAGCTTGGAGTCCGGGTATAACTACTACGAGCAGTACTTC
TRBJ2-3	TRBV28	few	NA	CASNGGTDTQYF	TGTGCCAGCAACGGAGGCACAGATACGCAGTATTTT
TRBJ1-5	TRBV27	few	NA	CASSKMGSYDQPQHF	TGTGCCAGCAGTAAAATGGGGTCGTACGATCAGCCCCAGCATTTT
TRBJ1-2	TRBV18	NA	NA	CASSNAEANYGYTF	TGTGCCAGCTCCAACGCAGAAGCTAACTATGGCTACACCTTC
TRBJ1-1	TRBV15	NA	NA	CATSSGGLNTEAFF	TGTGCCACCAGCAGTGGGGGGCTGAACACTGAAGCTTTCTTT
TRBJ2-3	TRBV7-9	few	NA	CASSYDSPTDTQYF	TGTGCCAGCAGCTACGACAGCCCCACAGATACGCAGTATTTT
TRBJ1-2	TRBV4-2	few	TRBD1	CASSLRTGRDNYGYTF	TGTGCCAGCAGCCTCCGGACAGGGCGGGATAACTATGGCTACACCTTC
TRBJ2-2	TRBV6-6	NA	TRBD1	CASRSTGANTGELFF	TGTGCCAGCAGGTCGACAGGGGCGAACACCGGGGAGCTGTTTTTT
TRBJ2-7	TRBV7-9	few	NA	CASTGRGAGTENAYEQYF	TGTGCCAGCACCGGTCGGGGAGCCGGGACCGAGAACGCGTACGAGCAGTACTTC